This is a list of T cell receptor beta chains from one sample in a study of vaccination and CD4 T cells after COVID-19. TCRdb passed the PCR reads through MiXCR, listing each CDR3 protein once. This table holds approximately 20,000 distinct CDR3 sequences, around half found once. Their antigens are not known. Sequencing was carried out using CD4+ T cells from blood, cultured in vitro. These receptors came from a human donor who had recovered from COVID-19. Each CDR3 is given with its conserved first and last residue. A D gene is named only where the DNA matches it firmly. Clone size is stated in some rows and not others, as once, few, many or a class when expanded.

16	few	.	TRBV19	TRBJ2-5	CASSIGSQFGSETQYF	TGTGCCAGTAGTATAGGATCCCAGTTCGGGTCGGAGACCCAGTACTTC
13	few	.	TRBV6-1	TRBJ1-5	CASRDFGNQPQHF	TGTGCCAGCAGGGATTTCGGCAATCAGCCCCAGCATTTT
15	few	.	TRBV20-1	TRBJ2-3	CSARSGQGGTDTQYF	TGCAGTGCTAGGTCTGGACAGGGAGGGACAGATACGCAGTATTTT
16	.	.	TRBV19	TRBJ2-7	CASSIGSSGSPHEQYF	TGTGCCAGTAGTATAGGTTCTTCGGGGAGTCCTCACGAGCAGTACTTC
14	.	.	TRBV29-1	TRBJ2-3	CSTLGATSTDTQYF	TGCAGCACCCTGGGGGCTACTAGCACAGATACGCAGTATTTT
16	.	TRBD1	TRBV7-2	TRBJ1-4	CASSPRQGAQSEKLFF	TGTGCCAGCAGCCCCAGACAGGGGGCGCAAAGTGAAAAACTGTTTTTT
14	.	.	TRBV5-4	TRBJ2-1	CASSFPDLDNEQFF	TGTGCCAGCAGTTTCCCGGACCTCGACAATGAGCAGTTCTTC
15	.	.	TRBV7-8	TRBJ1-6	CASILGTRVDGTLHF	TGTGCCAGCATCCTCGGGACAAGGGTTGATGGGACCCTCCACTTT
15	.	TRBD1	TRBV7-2	TRBJ2-5	CASLSLGGYQETQYF	TGTGCCAGCCTCTCCTTAGGGGGCTACCAAGAGACCCAGTACTTC
15	.	TRBD2	TRBV10-3	TRBJ2-5	CAISYLSGAQETQYF	TGTGCCATCAGTTACCTTAGCGGGGCCCAAGAGACCCAGTACTTC
12	.	.	TRBV2	TRBJ1-4	CVSSEMVGKLFF	TGTGTCAGCAGTGAAATGGTGGGAAAACTGTTTTTT
14	.	TRBD1	TRBV27	TRBJ1-5	CASSFRQGTKPQHF	TGTGCCAGCAGTTTTAGACAGGGGACGAAGCCCCAGCATTTT
16	.	TRBD1	TRBV19	TRBJ2-3	CASSPDREKGTDTQYF	TGTGCCAGTAGCCCTGACAGGGAGAAAGGCACAGATACGCAGTATTTT
15	few	TRBD1	TRBV23-1	TRBJ1-2	CASSPADRANYGYTF	TGCGCCAGCAGTCCAGCGGACAGGGCGAACTATGGCTACACCTTC
15	few	.	TRBV2	TRBJ1-1	CASSEAQTMNTEAFF	TGTGCCAGCAGTGAAGCGCAGACCATGAACACTGAAGCTTTCTTT
14	few	TRBD1	TRBV25-1	TRBJ1-2	CASSALTGAYGYTF	TGTGCCAGCAGTGCCCTGACAGGGGCCTATGGCTACACCTTC
13	few	.	TRBV6-1	TRBJ1-3	CAIRRSSGNTIYF	TGTGCCATCAGACGCAGCTCTGGAAACACCATATATTTT
12	.	.	TRBV6-5	TRBJ2-4	CASSSKGGIQYF	TGTGCCAGCAGTTCCAAGGGTGGCATTCAGTACTTC
14	once	.	TRBV2	TRBJ1-5	CASSDSGQNQPQHF	TGTGCCAGCAGTGACTCGGGCCAGAATCAGCCCCAGCATTTT
13	medium-sized	.	TRBV27	TRBJ2-5	CASSFTGTGTQYF	TGTGCCAGCAGTTTTACAGGCACTGGGACCCAGTACTTC
17	.	.	TRBV19	TRBJ1-1	CASSTNPTRAQRAEAFF	TGTGCCAGTAGTACCAACCCGACCAGGGCCCAGAGGGCTGAAGCTTTCTTT
14	.	TRBD1	TRBV6-1	TRBJ2-5	CASRVTAGGETQYF	TGTGCCAGCAGAGTTACGGCAGGGGGAGAGACCCAGTACTTC
15	once	TRBD2	TRBV20-1	TRBJ2-3	CSAVLAGGRADTQYF	TGCAGTGCTGTTCTAGCGGGGGGGCGGGCAGATACGCAGTATTTT
16	few	.	TRBV11-3	TRBJ1-1	CASSLDKGKALPEAFF	TGTGCCAGCAGCTTAGATAAGGGGAAGGCACTCCCTGAAGCTTTCTTT
15	.	.	TRBV9	TRBJ1-5	CASSVDSTGVQPQHF	TGTGCCAGCAGCGTAGACTCAACGGGGGTTCAGCCCCAGCATTTT
12	.	.	TRBV28	TRBJ1-2	CASDSRGYGYTF	TGTGCCAGCGATTCCCGGGGCTATGGCTACACCTTC
15	.	TRBD1	TRBV2	TRBJ1-2	CASSESPGQGDGYTF	TGTGCCAGCAGTGAATCCCCGGGACAGGGGGATGGCTACACCTTC
14	.	.	TRBV6-1	TRBJ1-6	CASSTDSYNSPLHF	TGTGCCAGCAGTACTGACAGCTATAATTCACCCCTCCACTTT
15	.	TRBD1	TRBV6-1	TRBJ2-7	CASSPGTGRSYEQYF	TGTGCCAGCAGTCCCGGGACAGGGAGATCCTACGAGCAGTACTTC
20	few	TRBD2	TRBV6-1	TRBJ2-2	CASSTRVHTEGRGKSGELFF	TGTGCCAGCAGTACCCGGGTCCATACCGAAGGGAGGGGAAAGTCCGGGGAGCTGTTTTTT
13	few	.	TRBV20-1	TRBJ1-2	CSARLAQTYGYTF	TGCAGTGCTAGGTTAGCACAGACATATGGCTACACCTTC
12	.	.	TRBV7-9	TRBJ1-1	CASSSFRTEAFF	TGTGCCAGCAGCTCCTTCCGAACTGAAGCTTTCTTT
13	few	.	TRBV20-1	TRBJ1-2	CSARVGDGYGYTF	TGCAGTGCTAGAGTAGGGGATGGCTATGGCTACACCTTC
15	.	.	TRBV28	TRBJ1-3	CASIRGALSGNTIYF	TGTGCCAGCATCCGTGGAGCCCTCTCTGGAAACACCATATATTTT
13	few	.	TRBV7-2	TRBJ1-2	CASSLAPDYGYTF	TGTGCCAGCAGCTTAGCTCCGGACTATGGCTACACCTTC
15	.	.	TRBV20-1	TRBJ1-5	CSAREAERVGQPQHF	TGCAGTGCTAGAGAGGCCGAGAGGGTCGGTCAGCCCCAGCATTTT
12	.	.	TRBV29-1	TRBJ2-1	CSGLRELNEQFF	TGCAGCGGGCTCAGGGAGCTCAATGAGCAGTTCTTC
17	.	TRBD1	TRBV4-1	TRBJ1-3	CASSQDEGGVSGNTIYF	TGCGCCAGCAGCCAAGATGAAGGGGGCGTCTCTGGAAACACCATATATTTT
15	.	TRBD2	TRBV12-3/TRBV12-4	TRBJ2-1	CASSPVAGGYNEQFF	TGTGCCAGCAGTCCAGTAGCGGGAGGGTACAATGAGCAGTTCTTC
18	few	TRBD2	TRBV20-1	TRBJ2-3	CSAGRTSGGAPPTDTQYF	TGCAGTGCAGGGAGGACTAGCGGGGGGGCCCCTCCCACAGATACGCAGTATTTT
15	few	TRBD1	TRBV20-1	TRBJ2-7	CSAPAMRQGAYEQYF	TGCAGTGCCCCCGCTATGCGGCAGGGGGCTTACGAGCAGTACTTC
14	once	TRBD2	TRBV2	TRBJ2-5	CASSALAGGETQYF	TGTGCCAGCAGTGCGCTAGCGGGCGGTGAGACCCAGTACTTC
12	.	TRBD1	TRBV20-1	TRBJ1-6	CSGGQGDSPLHF	TGCAGCGGCGGGCAGGGGGATTCACCCCTCCACTTT
15	once	.	TRBV7-3	TRBJ2-6	CASSLVFSGANVLTF	TGTGCCAGCAGCTTAGTATTCTCTGGGGCCAACGTCCTGACTTTC
14	.	TRBD1	TRBV6-2/TRBV6-3	TRBJ1-2	CASTGDRGNYGYTF	TGTGCCAGCACAGGGGACAGGGGGAACTATGGCTACACCTTC
16	.	.	TRBV2	TRBJ2-4	CASSVWVGIAKNIQYF	TGTGCCAGCAGTGTTTGGGTGGGGATAGCCAAAAACATTCAGTACTTC